The text below deals with one T cell receptor beta chain. Its antigen is unknown. The data stem from a study of shared clonotypes between healthy human individuals. Study at large: Per-donor plates numbered three CD4 naive, three CD4 memory, two CD8 naive and one CD8 memory.

Study results and limitations: Rarefaction analysis demonstrated incomplete sorted-subset sequencing notwithstanding large depth. On the whole, naive subsets had larger estimated richness than memory subsets had.

Donors had no recently reported acute infections or vaccinations and were HIV-negative. Trimming took off 6 bases at V and 0 bases at J, with 8 bases between the two ends. This CDR3 has 13 residues. Germline CDR1 is MGHRA and CDR2 is YSYEKL. TCRdb keeps only in-frame clones here, not all; method: immunoSEQ multiplex PCR. The sample lists 2 million to 3 million clones, roughly 93% occurring once. The specimen sequenced was naive CD4+ T cells from PBMCs. Subset given: CD45RA+ positively selected. The source of this sequence is a man aged 18 to 30 in good health. Some clones in this sample may be carry-over from other donors' samples. V usage is TRBV4-1 and J usage is TRBJ1-1; D call uncertain. Written as DNA, the CDR3 is TGCGCCAGCAGATCGAGCTTGAACACTGAAGCTTTCTTT. Its protein is CASRSSLNTEAFF.